This TCR beta chain was identified during a study of blood T cell repertoires in COVID-19. Study at large: The origin of the acute and convalescent COVID-19 samples was the United States, Italy and Spain.

V was trimmed by 0 bases and J by 0 bases, leaving 14 bases between them. In germline, CDR1 is SGHTA, CDR2 FQGNSA. CDR3 length: 17 amino acids. Using immunoSEQ multiplex PCR, the repertoire was profiled, and TCRdb retains in-frame clones only, with some absent. Of approximately 200,000 clones in the sample, around nine tenths were seen once. This clone has only one observation. Study members were between roughly 18 and 100 years old and lived in 20 to 30 US regions. The sequencing input was PBMCs or T cells enriched from blood (not recorded which). The genes are TRBV7-2 and TRBJ1-2; the D is unclear. The TCR originated in a man in his thirties or forties in a cohort exposed to, infected with or recovered from COVID-19 (not recorded which). The CDR3: CASSLALNPVANYGYTF. CDR3 DNA sequence: TGTGCCAGCAGCTTAGCGTTGAACCCAGTCGCTAACTATGGCTACACCTTC. Supplemented by reference TRBV7-2 and TRBJ1-2, the full variable domain reads GAGVSQSPSNKVTEKGKDVELRCDPISGHTALYWYRQSLGQGLEFLIYFQGNSAPDKSGLPSDRFSAERTGGSVSTLTIQRTQQEDSAVYLCASSLALNPVANYGYTFGSGTRLTVV.